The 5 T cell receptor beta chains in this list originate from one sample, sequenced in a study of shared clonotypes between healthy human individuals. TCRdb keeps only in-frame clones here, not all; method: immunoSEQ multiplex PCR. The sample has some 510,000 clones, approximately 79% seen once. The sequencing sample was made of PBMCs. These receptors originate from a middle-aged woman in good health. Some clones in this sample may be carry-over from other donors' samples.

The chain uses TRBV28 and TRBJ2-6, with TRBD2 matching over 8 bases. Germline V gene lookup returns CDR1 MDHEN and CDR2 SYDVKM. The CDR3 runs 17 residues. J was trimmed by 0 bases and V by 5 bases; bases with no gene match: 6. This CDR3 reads CASSSGSVGSGANVLTF. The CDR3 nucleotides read TGTGCCAGCAGTAGCGGGAGCGTTGGCTCTGGGGCCAACGTCCTGACTTTC. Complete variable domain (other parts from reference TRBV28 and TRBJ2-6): DVKVTQSSRYLVKRTGEKVFLECVQDMDHENMFWYRQDPGLGLRLIYFSYDVKMKEKGDIPEGYSVSREKKERFSLILESASTNQTSMYLCASSSGSVGSGANVLTFGAGSRLTVL.

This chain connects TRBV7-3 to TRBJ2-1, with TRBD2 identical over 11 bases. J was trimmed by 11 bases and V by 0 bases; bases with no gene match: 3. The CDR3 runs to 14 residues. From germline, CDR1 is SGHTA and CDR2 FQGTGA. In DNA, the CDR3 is TGTGCCAGCAGCTTAACGTTGACTAGCGGGAAGCAGTTCTTC. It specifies CASSLTLTSGKQFF.

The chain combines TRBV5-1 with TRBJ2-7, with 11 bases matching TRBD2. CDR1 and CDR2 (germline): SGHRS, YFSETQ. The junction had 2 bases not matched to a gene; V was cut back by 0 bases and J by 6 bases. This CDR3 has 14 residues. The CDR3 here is CASSLDLAGGEQYF. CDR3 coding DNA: TGCGCCAGCAGCTTGGACCTAGCGGGAGGCGAGCAGTACTTC. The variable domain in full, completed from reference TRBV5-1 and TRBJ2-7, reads KAGVTQTPRYLIKTRGQQVTLSCSPISGHRSVSWYQQTPGQGLQFLFEYFSETQRNKGNFPGRFSGRQFSNSRSEMNVSTLELGDSALYLCASSLDLAGGEQYFGPGTRLTVT.

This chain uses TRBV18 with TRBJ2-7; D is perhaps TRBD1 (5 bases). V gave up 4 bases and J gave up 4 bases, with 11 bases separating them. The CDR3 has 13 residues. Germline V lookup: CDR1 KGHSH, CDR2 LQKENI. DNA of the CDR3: TGTGCCAGCTCACAAAACAAGGGGTACGAGCAGTACTTC. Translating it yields CASSQNKGYEQYF.

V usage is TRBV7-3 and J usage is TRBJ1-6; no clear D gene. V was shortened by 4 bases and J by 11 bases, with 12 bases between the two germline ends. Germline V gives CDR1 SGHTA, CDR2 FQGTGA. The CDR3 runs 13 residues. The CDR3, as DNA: TGTGCCAGCAGCTCGGACCGGCGCGCACCCCTCCACTTT. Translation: CASSSDRRAPLHF.